Presented here are 21 T cell receptor beta chains from one specimen sequenced in a study of technical replicates of blood from several donors. Here immunoSEQ multiplex PCR was the method, and the copy in TCRdb shows in-frame clones only, minus some. Among about 89,000 clones listed, approximately 93% were seen once. Sequencing was carried out using T cells isolated from PBMCs. Receptors originate from a human donor in good health.

Written as DNA, the CDR3 is TGTGCCAGCAGGAACTCTAATCAGCCCCAGCATTTT. Translated: CASRNSNQPQHF. The chain recombines TRBV6-5 with TRBJ1-5; D unclear. In germline, CDR1 is MNHEY, CDR2 SVGAGI. Trimming shortened V by 6 bases and J by 4 bases, and 7 bases separated the two germline ends. The CDR3 consists of 12 residues.

This CDR3 is CASRAISGRAADTQYF. In DNA form, the CDR3 reads TGTGCCAGCAGAGCAATTAGCGGGAGGGCCGCAGATACGCAGTATTTT. The J gene is TRBJ2-3, the V gene TRBV9, with TRBD2 matching over 11 bases. The CDR3 totals 16 residues. Germline trimming cut 5 bases from V and 4 bases from J; bases unmatched to any gene: 9. Germline CDR1 reads SGDLS; CDR2 reads YYNGEE. Full variable domain (remainder filled in from reference TRBV9 and TRBJ2-3): DSGVTQTPKHLITATGQRVTLRCSPRSGDLSVYWYQQSLDQGLQFLIQYYNGEERAKGNILERFSAQQFPDLHSELNLSSLELGDSALYFCASRAISGRAADTQYFGPGTRLTVL.

The chain has TRBV5-5 and TRBJ2-3, with 13 bases matching TRBD2. V lost 4 bases, J lost 4 bases, and 9 bases stayed unmatched. Germline lookup yields CDR1 SGHKS and CDR2 YYEKEE (reference sequence). CDR3 length: 17 residues. CDR3 coding DNA: TGTGCCAGCAGCAACAGACTAGCGGGAGGAGTGGCAGATACGCAGTATTTT. This codes for CASSNRLAGGVADTQYF. Full variable domain (missing parts from reference TRBV5-5 and TRBJ2-3): DAGVTQSPTHLIKTRGQQVTLRCSPISGHKSVSWYQQVLGQGPQFIFQYYEKEERGRGNFPDRFSARQFPNYSSELNVNALLLGDSALYLCASSNRLAGGVADTQYFGPGTRLTVL.

This chain links TRBV28 with TRBJ2-3; D is unresolved. Deletions cut 5 bases from V and 1 base from J, with 16 bases between. This CDR3 has 16 residues. CDR1 MDHEN and CDR2 SYDVKM come from the germline V gene. CDR3 in amino acids: CASSLTSQTGTDTQYF. The DNA for the CDR3 is TGTGCCAGCAGTCTCACCTCTCAAACGGGCACAGATACGCAGTATTTT. Supplemented by reference TRBV28 and TRBJ2-3, the full variable domain reads DVKVTQSSRYLVKRTGEKVFLECVQDMDHENMFWYRQDPGLGLRLIYFSYDVKMKEKGDIPEGYSVSREKKERFSLILESASTNQTSMYLCASSLTSQTGTDTQYFGPGTRLTVL.

The genes are TRBV6-1 and TRBJ1-2; 7 positions agree with TRBD1. Germline lookup yields CDR1 MNHNS and CDR2 SASEGT. The V gene end was trimmed by 5 bases and the J gene end by 6 bases; junction bases not matched to a gene: 12. The CDR3 is made up of 15 amino acids. The CDR3 nucleotides read TGTGCCAGCAGTCAGGGACCGGGACAGAAAAATGGCTACACCTTC. This translates into CASSQGPGQKNGYTF.

The J gene is TRBJ2-1, the V gene TRBV11-2; possible D gene TRBD2, 6 bases. Looked up from germline, CDR1 is SGHAT and CDR2 is FQNNGV. The length of the CDR3 is 16 residues. Trimming stripped 5 bases from V and 7 bases from J, with 21 bases between. In DNA, the CDR3 is TGTGCCAGCAGCCCCCGAGATTGGAGGGATCGGAATGAGCAGTTCTTC. Its protein is CASSPRDWRDRNEQFF.

The chain joins TRBV6-1 to TRBJ1-1; D is perhaps TRBD1 (5 bases). Germline-derived CDR1 and CDR2 are MNHNS and SASEGT. Trimming shortened V by 3 bases and J by 4 bases, and 15 bases separated the two germline ends. The CDR3 is made up of 15 amino acids. CDR3 bases: TGTGCCAGCAGTGACCGGGGGGATAGGTTCACTGAAGCTTTCTTT. This translates into CASSDRGDRFTEAFF.

The CDR3 sequence: CASSPSALSGEKTQYF. The CDR3 DNA sequence: TGTGCCAGCAGCCCAAGCGCCCTTTCGGGGGAGAAGACCCAGTACTTC. The rearrangement links TRBV7-9 to TRBJ2-5; possible D gene TRBD2, 6 bases. The V end was cut by 5 bases, the J end by 6 bases, with 22 bases between. The CDR3 has 16 residues. Germline lookup yields CDR1 SEHNR and CDR2 FQNEAQ (reference sequence). The variable domain in full, with the rest retrieved from reference TRBV7-9 and TRBJ2-5, is DTGVSQNPRHKITKRGQNVTFRCDPISEHNRLYWYRQTLGQGPEFLTYFQNEAQLEKSRLLSDRFSAERPKGSFSTLEIQRTEQGDSAMYLCASSPSALSGEKTQYFGPGTRLLVL.

The rearrangement uses TRBV5-4 and TRBJ2-2, with D possibly being TRBD1 (5 bases). Trimming removed 4 bases at V and 0 bases at J, with 16 bases between. The germline V gene encodes CDR1 SGHNT and CDR2 YYREEE (reference sequence). The CDR3 spans 17 residues. The CDR3 region is CASSPTPWGSNTGELFF. The CDR3 DNA reads TGTGCCAGCAGCCCCACCCCATGGGGCTCGAACACCGGGGAGCTGTTTTTT. Complete variable domain (other parts from reference TRBV5-4 and TRBJ2-2): ETGVTQSPTHLIKTRGQQVTLRCSSQSGHNTVSWYQQALGQGPQFIFQYYREEENGRGNFPPRFSGLQFPNYSSELNVNALELDDSALYLCASSPTPWGSNTGELFFGEGSRLTVL.

This sequence joins TRBV6-5 and TRBJ2-2, with 8 bases matching TRBD1. Germline V gene lookup returns CDR1 MNHEY and CDR2 SVGAGI. The V segment lost 7 bases and the J segment 4 bases; nucleotides outside the gene matches: 5. This CDR3 comprises 14 residues. The CDR3 region is CASTDRGGTGELFF. The CDR3 bases are TGTGCCAGCACCGACAGGGGAGGCACCGGGGAGCTGTTTTTT.

The chain joins TRBV7-9 to TRBJ2-7; 8 bases agree with TRBD1. V lost 5 bases and J lost 0; bases outside the gene matches: 9. CDR3 length: 16 amino acids. Germline V gives CDR1 SEHNR, CDR2 FQNEAQ (reference sequence). The CDR3 loop reads CASSQITGGSSYEQYF. The CDR3 DNA reads as TGTGCCAGCAGCCAAATTACAGGGGGGAGCTCCTACGAGCAGTACTTC.

CDR3 sequence: CASSLASWTGQGIPYGYTF. The CDR3, as DNA: TGTGCCAGCAGCTTAGCTTCCTGGACGGGCCAGGGGATCCCCTATGGCTACACCTTC. This chain connects TRBV7-6 to TRBJ1-2; D may be TRBD1 (6 bases). Trimming left V 0 bases short and J 4 bases short, with 24 bases between. The CDR3 totals 19 residues. CDR1 is SGHVS and CDR2 is FNYEAQ in the germline V gene.

The DNA of the CDR3 is TGCAGCGTCCCAGGGGACACCGGGGAGCTGTTTTTT. Translation: CSVPGDTGELFF. This chain joins TRBV29-1 and TRBJ2-2, with D tentatively TRBD1 (6 bases). The germline gives CDR1 SQVTM, CDR2 ANQGSEA. CDR3 length: 12 amino acids. Trimming took 6 bases from V and 3 from J, leaving 8 bases between them.

The CDR3 DNA reads as TGTGCCAGCAGGATACTAGCGTCGGGCACAGATACGCAGTATTTT. It codes for CASRILASGTDTQYF. The V call is TRBV2, the J call TRBJ2-3; TRBD2 aligns across 7 bases. V was clipped by 6 bases and J by 1 base; unmatched bases: 7. This CDR3 contains 15 residues. Germline V gives CDR1 SNHLY, CDR2 FYNNEI.

This chain links TRBV27 with TRBJ2-7; maybe TRBD2 (6 bases). The CDR3 consists of 15 residues. The germline V and J ends were trimmed by 1 base and 1 base, with 11 bases remaining between them. Germline lookup yields CDR1 MNHEY and CDR2 SMNVEV (reference sequence). The CDR3 here is CASSLWTGVSYEQYF. DNA of the CDR3: TGTGCCAGCAGTTTATGGACGGGAGTGTCCTACGAGCAGTACTTC.

DNA of the CDR3: TGTGCCAGCAGTTACTCGGCAGGGCATACGCAGTATTTT. This sequence encodes CASSYSAGHTQYF. This chain links TRBV6-5 with TRBJ2-3, with D possibly being TRBD1 (5 bases). The CDR3 length is 13 residues. The germline V gene encodes CDR1 MNHEY and CDR2 SVGAGI. V dropped 0 bases and J dropped 7 bases, with 8 bases sitting between them.

The chain carries TRBV5-1 and TRBJ2-3; D remains unclear. Germline lookup yields CDR1 SGHRS and CDR2 YFSETQ. This CDR3 spans 14 amino acids. V was trimmed by 0 bases and J by 0 bases, leaving 5 bases between them. CDR3: CASSLELSTDTQYF. CDR3 nucleotide sequence: TGCGCCAGCAGCTTGGAGCTGAGCACAGATACGCAGTATTTT.

The rearrangement joins TRBV2 to TRBJ1-1; D is undetermined. The V and J ends lost 4 bases and 0 bases respectively, with 6 bases between them. This CDR3 is built from 13 residues. Germline V gene data show CDR1 as SNHLY and CDR2 as FYNNEI. For the CDR3, the DNA is TGTGCCAGCAGTGTCGAGGTGAACACTGAAGCTTTCTTT. Residues: CASSVEVNTEAFF. The full variable domain, rest sourced from reference TRBV2 and TRBJ1-1, is EPEVTQTPSHQVTQMGQEVILRCVPISNHLYFYWYRQILGQKVEFLVSFYNNEISEKSEIFDDQFSVERPDGSNFTLKIRSTKLEDSAMYFCASSVEVNTEAFFGQGTRLTVV.

The CDR3 reads CASSFAGTGVDQPQHF. The DNA for the CDR3 is TGTGCCAGCAGTTTCGCCGGGACAGGAGTCGATCAGCCCCAGCATTTT. The J gene is TRBJ1-5, the V gene TRBV28; 8 nucleotides line up with TRBD1. Trimming took 3 bases from V and 5 from J; bases not matched to a gene: 9. This CDR3 has 16 amino acids. From germline, CDR1 is MDHEN and CDR2 SYDVKM.

The chain links TRBV4-1 to TRBJ2-7; perhaps TRBD1 as D (6 bases). The CDR3 has 14 residues. Trimming removed 2 bases from V and 2 bases from J, with 10 bases in between. Germline V gene lookup returns CDR1 MGHRA and CDR2 YSYEKL. CDR3 DNA: TGCGCCAGCAGCCAACCCGACAGGACCTACGAGCAGTACTTC. Translating gives CASSQPDRTYEQYF.

The chain is built from TRBV12-5 and TRBJ1-1, with 9 bases aligning to TRBD1. The CDR3 has 18 residues. The junction had 11 bases not matched to a gene; V was cut back by 2 bases and J by 1 base. CDR1 and CDR2 (germline): LGHNT, FRNRAP. The CDR3 is CASGLQRTGEEGNTEAFF. The CDR3 DNA is TGTGCTAGTGGTTTGCAACGGACAGGGGAGGAGGGGAACACTGAAGCTTTCTTT.